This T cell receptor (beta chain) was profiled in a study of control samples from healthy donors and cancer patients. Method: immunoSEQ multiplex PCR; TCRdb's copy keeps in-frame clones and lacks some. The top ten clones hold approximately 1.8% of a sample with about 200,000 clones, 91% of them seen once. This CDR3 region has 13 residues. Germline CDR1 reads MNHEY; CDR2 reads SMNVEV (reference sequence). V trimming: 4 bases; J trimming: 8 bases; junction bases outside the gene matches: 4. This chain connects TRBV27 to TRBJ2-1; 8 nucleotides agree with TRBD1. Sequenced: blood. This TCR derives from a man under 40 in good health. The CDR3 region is CASSYRTGHEQFF. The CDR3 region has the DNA TGTGCCAGCAGTTACCGGACAGGGCATGAGCAGTTCTTC.